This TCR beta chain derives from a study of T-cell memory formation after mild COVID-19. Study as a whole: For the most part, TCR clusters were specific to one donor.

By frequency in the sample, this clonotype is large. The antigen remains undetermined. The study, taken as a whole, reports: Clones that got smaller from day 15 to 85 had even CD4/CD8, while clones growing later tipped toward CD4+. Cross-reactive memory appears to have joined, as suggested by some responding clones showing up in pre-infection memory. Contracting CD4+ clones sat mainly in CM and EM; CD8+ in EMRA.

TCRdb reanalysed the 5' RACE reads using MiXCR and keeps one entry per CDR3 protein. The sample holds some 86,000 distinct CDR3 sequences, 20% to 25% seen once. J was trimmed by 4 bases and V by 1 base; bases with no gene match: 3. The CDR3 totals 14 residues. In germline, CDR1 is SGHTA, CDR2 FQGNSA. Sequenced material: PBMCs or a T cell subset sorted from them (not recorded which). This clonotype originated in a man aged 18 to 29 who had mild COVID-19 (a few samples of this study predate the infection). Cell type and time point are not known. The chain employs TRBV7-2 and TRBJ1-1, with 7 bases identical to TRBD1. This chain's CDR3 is CASSLGSGGTEAFF. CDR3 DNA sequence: TGTGCCAGCAGCTTAGGGTCAGGGGGCACTGAAGCTTTCTTT.